Following are 32 T cell receptor beta chains from one sample sequenced in a study of blood T cell repertoires in COVID-19. TCRdb's table, derived via immunoSEQ multiplex PCR, lists solely in-frame clones and lacks some. This repertoire shows over 120,000 clones, 65% to 90% found once; its top ten account for roughly 10%. Specimen: peripheral blood. The receptors were gathered from a man in his 60s with active or convalescent COVID-19.

J is TRBJ1-2 and V is TRBV6-2 or TRBV6-3; D gene ambiguous. The V and J ends lost 3 bases and 8 bases respectively, with 10 bases between them. The CDR3 length is 12 residues. Per the germline V gene, CDR1 is MNHEY and CDR2 is SVGEGT. CDR3 DNA: TGTGCCAGCAGTTATTCCTCGGGAGGCTACACCTTC. The encoded protein is CASSYSSGGYTF.

The genes are TRBV28 and TRBJ2-7; 7 bases are a match to TRBD1. After removal of 7 bases from V and 0 bases from J, the junction contained 6 bases not matched to a gene. The CDR3 runs 14 residues. Germline V CDR1 and CDR2: MDHEN, SYDVKM. In nucleotides, the CDR3 is TGTGCCAGCAACAACTGGGACAGCTCCTACGAGCAGTACTTC. This encodes CASNNWDSSYEQYF.

The rearrangement joins TRBV10-3 to TRBJ2-5; 11 bases map to TRBD2. The J segment lost 2 bases and the V segment lost 0 bases, leaving 8 bases of the junction unmatched. Germline-derived CDR1 and CDR2 are ENHRY and SYGVKD. CDR3 length: 18 residues. The CDR3 is CAISESVILAGGQETQYF. The CDR3 nucleotides read TGTGCCATCAGTGAGTCGGTCATTCTAGCGGGAGGACAAGAGACCCAGTACTTC.

V usage is TRBV6-6 and J usage is TRBJ1-5; a possible D gene is TRBD1 (6 bases). The germline V and J ends were trimmed by 0 bases and 6 bases, with 9 bases remaining between them. Germline values: CDR1 MNHNY, CDR2 SVGAGI (reference sequence). The CDR3 covers 14 residues. CDR3 nucleotide sequence: TGTGCCAGCAGTTACTCGGCGGGGGCTCAGCCCCAGCATTTT. Amino acid sequence: CASSYSAGAQPQHF.

As concerns this clone: The same CDR3 can be traced to other DNA sequences in this sample. The chain recombines TRBV6-1 with TRBJ1-5; D is ambiguous. The CDR3 has 12 amino acids. CDR1 and CDR2 (germline): MNHNS, SASEGT. The ends were cut back, 0 bases at V and 7 bases at J, with 4 bases in the middle. CDR3 protein: CASSEARQPQHF. The CDR3 coding sequence is TGTGCCAGCAGTGAAGCGAGGCAGCCCCAGCATTTT.

This rearrangement joins TRBV7-2 to TRBJ2-3; D is unclear. In germline, CDR1 is SGHTA, CDR2 FQGNSA. V was cut by 10 bases and J by 2 bases, with 25 bases left in between. This CDR3 is 17 amino acids long. DNA of the CDR3: TGTGCCACCAAATCTGTGGGCTCCCCAAAACCCACAGATACGCAGTATTTT. Protein sequence: CATKSVGSPKPTDTQYF. The full variable domain, with the rest looked up from reference TRBV7-2 and TRBJ2-3, is GAGVSQSPSNKVTEKGKDVELRCDPISGHTALYWYRQSLGQGLEFLIYFQGNSAPDKSGLPSDRFSAERTGGSVSTLTIQRTQQEDSAVYLCATKSVGSPKPTDTQYFGPGTRLTVL.

CDR3 bases: TGTGCCAGCAGCTTGATAGCGGGGGGTAACAATGAGCAGTTCTTC. Translation: CASSLIAGGNNEQFF. The chain links TRBV7-8 to TRBJ2-1; 10 bases fit TRBD2. The CDR3 spans 15 residues. V shed 3 bases and J 5 bases; nucleotides not matched to a gene: 4. From germline, CDR1 is SGHVS and CDR2 FQNEAQ.

This chain uses TRBV3-1 (or the pseudogene TRBV3-2) with TRBJ1-5; a possible D gene is TRBD1 (5 bases). This CDR3 has 16 residues. Germline CDR1 LGHDT, CDR2 YNNKEL (reference sequence). Deletions cut 4 bases from V and 2 bases from J, with 15 bases between. The CDR3 loop reads CASSRGAPEGNQPQHF. CDR3 DNA sequence: TGTGCCAGCAGCCGTGGGGCGCCCGAGGGCAATCAGCCCCAGCATTTT.

This rearrangement joins TRBV6-1 to TRBJ1-2, with D unresolved. Trimming stripped 3 bases from V and 8 bases from J, with 13 bases between. The CDR3 is 13 residues long. Germline assignment: CDR1 MNHNS and CDR2 SASEGT. The CDR3 sequence: CASSDTGGLGYTF. The CDR3 nucleotides read TGTGCCAGCAGTGATACGGGTGGTTTAGGCTACACCTTC.

The V and J genes are TRBV6-5 and TRBJ2-5; 12 positions match TRBD2. After removal of 5 bases from V and 4 bases from J, the junction contained 2 bases not matched to a gene. Germline values: CDR1 MNHEY, CDR2 SVGAGI. The CDR3 totals 14 residues. This CDR3 is CASSQTSGRETQYF. The CDR3 DNA reads as TGTGCCAGCAGTCAGACTAGCGGGAGAGAGACCCAGTACTTC.

The chain employs TRBV9 and TRBJ2-3; 8 bases are a match to TRBD2. The CDR3 is 15 amino acids. Germline CDR1 is SGDLS and CDR2 is YYNGEE. V trimming: 6 bases; J trimming: 4 bases; junction bases outside the gene matches: 10. The CDR3, as DNA: TGTGCCAGCACGCTTCGGGGGGGCCTCGCAGATACGCAGTATTTT. It is translated as CASTLRGGLADTQYF.

The chain carries TRBV30 and TRBJ1-2; TRBD1 agrees at 9 bases. CDR3 length: 16 residues. Germline CDR1 GTSNPN, CDR2 SVGIG (reference sequence). After removal of 2 bases from V and 4 bases from J, the junction contained 11 bases not matched to a gene. The CDR3 coding sequence is TGTGCCTGGAGTAGAGGGGACAGGGCATTCGTCTATGGCTACACCTTC. This encodes CAWSRGDRAFVYGYTF.

The V and J genes are TRBV7-8 and TRBJ2-7; D is undetermined. Germline V lookup: CDR1 SGHVS, CDR2 FQNEAQ. CDR3 length: 14 residues. Between the trimmed V and J ends, which lost 2 bases and 0 bases, there was a span of 8 bases. In DNA form, the CDR3 reads TGTGCCAGCAGCTTATTTGAGAGCTCCTACGAGCAGTACGTC. It specifies CASSLFESSYEQYV.

V gene TRBV6-5 combines with J gene TRBJ1-5, with a tentative D call TRBD1 (5 bases). Trimming pared 6 bases from V and 3 bases from J, leaving 12 bases between. The CDR3 contains 14 residues. Germline V lookup: CDR1 MNHEY, CDR2 SVGAGI. The CDR3 nucleotides read TGTGCCAGCAGCCCACAGGTGCTCAATCAGCCCCAGCATTTT. This gives the protein CASSPQVLNQPQHF.

The chain uses TRBV3-1 (or the pseudogene TRBV3-2) and TRBJ1-2; 9 bases are a match to TRBD1. Germline-derived CDR1 and CDR2 are LGHDT and YNNKEL (reference sequence). V lost 3 bases and J lost 8; bases outside the gene matches: 13. The CDR3 sequence is 16 residues long. The chain's CDR3 is CASSHPGQGQRGGYTF. The CDR3 DNA reads as TGTGCCAGCAGCCATCCGGGACAGGGCCAGAGGGGAGGCTACACCTTC.

Notes on this clone: At one end the junction does not follow the germline gene, possibly because of a read error. The gene calls are TRBV14 and TRBJ2-1; D unclear. This CDR3 comprises 14 residues. CDR1 and CDR2 (germline): SGHDN, FVKESK. The CDR3 is CASSQETRYSEQFF. As DNA, the CDR3 is TGTGCCAGCAGCCAAGAAACCCGGTACAGTGAGCAGTTCTTC. Filled out from reference TRBV14 and TRBJ2-1, the complete variable domain reads EAGVTQFPSHSVIEKGQTVTLRCDPISGHDNLYWYRRVMGKEIKFLLHFVKESKQDESGMPNNRFLAERTGGTYSTLKVQPAELEDSGVYFCASSQETRYSEQFFGPGTRLTVL.

This clone was detected a few times. The chain links TRBV12-5 to TRBJ1-5; D might be TRBD1 (6 bases). Per germline, CDR1 LGHNT and CDR2 FRNRAP. Trimming removed 1 base at V and 4 bases at J, with 11 bases between. The CDR3 contains 15 residues. The CDR3 protein is CASGLGVQGNQPQHF. The CDR3 coding sequence is TGTGCTAGTGGTTTGGGGGTGCAGGGGAATCAGCCCCAGCATTTT.

This clone was counted once. The chain combines TRBV27 with TRBJ2-1, with 7 bases aligning to TRBD2. The CDR3 totals 16 residues. J gave up 2 bases and V 1 base, and 5 bases lay outside the gene matches. CDR1 is MNHEY and CDR2 is SMNVEV in the germline V gene (reference sequence). The CDR3 DNA is TGTGCCAGCAGTTTATTGGGACTAAATACCTACAATGAGCAGTTCTTC. As protein: CASSLLGLNTYNEQFF.

This clone was seen just once. This chain connects TRBV11-2 to TRBJ2-3, with 7 bases that match TRBD1. The CDR3 is made up of 14 amino acids. CDR1 and CDR2 (germline): SGHAT, FQNNGV. The junction had 5 bases not matched to a gene; V was cut back by 6 bases and J by 2 bases. DNA for the CDR3: TGTGCCAGCAGGACGACAGGGACCACAGATACGCAGTATTTT. This encodes CASRTTGTTDTQYF.

The chain links TRBV7-8 to TRBJ1-5, with a possible D match to TRBD1 (6 bases). Trimming removed 0 bases at V and 0 bases at J, with 9 bases between. Germline lookup yields CDR1 SGHVS and CDR2 FQNEAQ. This CDR3 comprises 16 residues. The CDR3 bases are TGTGCCAGCAGCTTAGCGGACAGTGATAGCAATCAGCCCCAGCATTTT. Translated: CASSLADSDSNQPQHF.

This chain joins TRBV9 and TRBJ2-2; D remains ambiguous. The V gene lost 0 bases and the J gene lost 8 bases, with 11 bases spanning the gap. CDR3 length: 14 amino acids. Germline V CDR1 and CDR2: SGDLS, YYNGEE. CDR3 in amino acids: CASSVGYSSGELFF. Written as DNA, the CDR3 is TGTGCCAGCAGCGTAGGTTACAGCTCGGGGGAGCTGTTTTTT.

The V and J genes are TRBV14 and TRBJ2-2; unclear D gene. Germline CDR1 reads SGHDN; CDR2 reads FVKESK. Trimming cost V 4 bases and J 0 bases, with 6 bases left between them. The length of the CDR3 is 14 residues. The CDR3 sequence is CASSLQTNTGELFF. The CDR3 DNA reads as TGTGCCAGCAGCCTTCAGACGAACACCGGGGAGCTGTTTTTT. Full variable domain (missing parts from reference TRBV14 and TRBJ2-2): EAGVTQFPSHSVIEKGQTVTLRCDPISGHDNLYWYRRVMGKEIKFLLHFVKESKQDESGMPNNRFLAERTGGTYSTLKVQPAELEDSGVYFCASSLQTNTGELFFGEGSRLTVL.

J is TRBJ2-1 and V is TRBV5-5, with 16 bases aligning to TRBD2. This CDR3 is built from 16 residues. V was pared by 3 bases and J by 7 bases, with 4 bases of the junction left unmatched. CDR1 is SGHKS and CDR2 is YYEKEE in the germline V gene (reference sequence). The chain's CDR3 is CASSWGTSGRANEQFF. The CDR3 DNA sequence: TGTGCCAGCAGCTGGGGGACTAGCGGGAGGGCGAATGAGCAGTTCTTC. Complete variable domain (other parts from reference TRBV5-5 and TRBJ2-1): DAGVTQSPTHLIKTRGQQVTLRCSPISGHKSVSWYQQVLGQGPQFIFQYYEKEERGRGNFPDRFSARQFPNYSSELNVNALLLGDSALYLCASSWGTSGRANEQFFGPGTRLTVL.

The chain couples TRBV21-1 to TRBJ2-7; no check of the table's D call, TRBD2, against the DNA was made. TRBV21-1 constitutes a pseudogene. The CDR3 sequence is 11 residues long. CDR3 amino acids: CASRRTVCGAF. The CDR3 DNA reads TGTGCCAGCAGGAGGACGGTATGCGGGGCATTC.

The chain joins TRBV4-3 to TRBJ1-6; no definite D call. The CDR3 sequence is 14 residues long. Trimming pared 0 bases from V and 10 bases from J, leaving 10 bases between. Germline CDR1 LGHNA, CDR2 YSLEER. The CDR3 coding sequence is TGCGCCAGCAGCCAAGAGATCTCGGGGTCACCCCTCCACTTT. It is translated as CASSQEISGSPLHF.

The chain is built from TRBV6-5 and TRBJ1-2; maybe TRBD1 (5 bases). Germline loops: CDR1 MNHEY, CDR2 SVGAGI. The CDR3 contains 15 residues. Trimming pared 7 bases from V and 4 bases from J, leaving 19 bases between. CDR3 coding DNA: TGTGCCAGCATGGGGAGGGCCCGGGGGATCTATGGCTACACCTTC. Its translation: CASMGRARGIYGYTF.

This sequence joins TRBV7-2 and TRBJ1-4, with D possibly TRBD1 on 6 matching bases. Trimming removed 4 bases at V and 8 bases at J, with 17 bases between. The germline gives CDR1 SGHTA, CDR2 FQGNSA. There are 15 residues in the CDR3. The CDR3 loop reads CASSSGQPGDEKLFF. The CDR3 bases are TGTGCCAGCAGCTCCGGACAGCCTGGGGACGAAAAACTGTTTTTT.

V gene TRBV14 combines with J gene TRBJ2-2; a possible D gene is TRBD2 (6 bases). Trimming took off 2 bases at V and 0 bases at J, with 13 bases between the two ends. The CDR3 has 17 residues. The V gene's germline CDR1 is SGHDN and CDR2 FVKESK. The CDR3 region is CASSQMEDYSNTGELFF. The CDR3 DNA sequence: TGTGCCAGCAGCCAAATGGAGGACTACTCGAACACCGGGGAGCTGTTTTTT.

This chain's CDR3 is CASSGTGRVGTDTQYF. Here the CDR3 DNA reads TGTGCCAGTAGTGGAACAGGGAGGGTAGGCACAGATACGCAGTATTTT. The rearrangement joins TRBV19 to TRBJ2-3, with D possibly TRBD2 on 7 matching bases. Germline V CDR1 and CDR2: LNHDA, SQIVND (reference sequence). This CDR3 contains 16 residues. V lost 5 bases to trimming and J lost 1 base, with 16 bases between them.

This chain links TRBV5-6 with TRBJ2-2; 8 bases align to TRBD2. The V segment lost 3 bases and the J segment 1 base; nucleotides outside the gene matches: 5. Germline V lookup: CDR1 SGHDT, CDR2 YYEEEE. The CDR3 is 16 amino acids. CDR3 nucleotides: TGTGCCAGCAGCTCTCCGGGACTAGTGAACACCGGGGAGCTGTTTTTT. Translating it yields CASSSPGLVNTGELFF. The full variable domain, completed using reference TRBV5-6 and TRBJ2-2, is DAGVTQSPTHLIKTRGQQVTLRCSPKSGHDTVSWYQQALGQGPQFIFQYYEEEERQRGNFPDRFSGHQFPNYSSELNVNALLLGDSALYLCASSSPGLVNTGELFFGEGSRLTVL.

This chain uses TRBV5-6 with TRBJ1-5, with TRBD1 identical over 8 bases. Germline-derived CDR1 and CDR2 are SGHDT and YYEEEE. Germline trimming cut 3 bases from V and 5 bases from J; bases unmatched to any gene: 4. The CDR3 has 14 amino acids. Here the CDR3 DNA reads TGTGCCAGCAGCTCCTGGACAGGGTATCAGCCCCAGCATTTT. This translates into CASSSWTGYQPQHF. Full variable domain (missing parts from reference TRBV5-6 and TRBJ1-5): DAGVTQSPTHLIKTRGQQVTLRCSPKSGHDTVSWYQQALGQGPQFIFQYYEEEERQRGNFPDRFSGHQFPNYSSELNVNALLLGDSALYLCASSSWTGYQPQHFGDGTRLSIL.

The J gene is TRBJ1-2, the V gene TRBV19, with 8 bases aligning to TRBD1. V gave up 6 bases and J gave up 4 bases; unmatched junction bases: 7. CDR1 is LNHDA, CDR2 SQIVND, per germline (reference sequence). This CDR3 comprises 14 residues. CDR3 region: CASSTRQGSYGYTF. CDR3 bases: TGTGCCAGTAGCACAAGACAGGGGAGCTATGGCTACACCTTC. The full variable domain, in which reference TRBV19 and TRBJ1-2 provide the parts outside the CDR3, is DGGITQSPKYLFRKEGQNVTLSCEQNLNHDAMYWYRQDPGQGLRLIYYSQIVNDFQKGDIAEGYSVSREKKESFPLTVTSAQKNPTAFYLCASSTRQGSYGYTFGSGTRLTVV.